The entry below gives a single T cell receptor (beta chain) sequence along with its context. A junction boundary mismatches the germline segment, possibly from a read error. From RNA, the CDR3 regions of TCR beta chains were amplified and sequenced. First-round RT-PCR employed HTBI primers, with a second-round multiplex PCR after it. MiXCR, run by TCRdb on the multiplex PCR reads, gives a single entry per CDR3 protein. The sample yields around 1,000,000 distinct CDR3 sequences, 35% to 40% seen once. The data were taken from a study of Graves' ophthalmopathy and Graves' hyperthyroidism. CDR1 and CDR2 from the germline V gene are WSHSY and SAAADI. The CDR3 spans 14 residues.

J is TRBJ2-7 and V is TRBV10-2; possibly TRBD2 for D (6 bases). The receptor comes from an adult man with Graves' hyperthyroidism. The sample comprised peripheral blood or thyroid tissue (not recorded which). This CDR3 is CASSSRAGSYEQYF. CDR3 DNA sequence: TGTGCCAGCAGCTCTCGGGCGGGAAGTTACGAGCAGTACTTC.